The clone carrying this T cell receptor beta chain was found a few times. What it binds is not known. The data were obtained in a study of beta chain features in type 1 diabetes. Study overall: Age and gender were similar between patients and healthy donors, as were cell yields.

Study-wide points: In all four CD4+ subsets, TCRB CDR3 length was significantly, moderately reduced in type 1 diabetes.

Germline assignment: CDR1 MDHEN and CDR2 SYDVKM. This CDR3 contains 15 residues. Trimming cost V 6 bases and J 5 bases; bases outside gene matches: 11. Expressed TCRB transcripts were sequenced because the entire RNA isolate underwent reverse transcription. Sequencing used immunoSEQ multiplex PCR; TCRdb keeps in-frame clones, though not all of them. In the table there are about 160,000 clones, about 8.1% of which are singletons. The authors sorted CD4+ naive, central memory, regulatory and stem cell-like memory cells via CD45RO/CCR7/CD25/CD127/CD95/CD27. The gene calls are TRBV28 and TRBJ2-5, with 8 bases fitting TRBD2. The source is a young woman with type 1 diabetes. The source material was central memory CD4+ T cells from blood. DNA of the CDR3: TGTGCCAGCAGGGGTGGTAGCGGGAACGATGAGACCCAGTACTTC. This codes for CASRGGSGNDETQYF.